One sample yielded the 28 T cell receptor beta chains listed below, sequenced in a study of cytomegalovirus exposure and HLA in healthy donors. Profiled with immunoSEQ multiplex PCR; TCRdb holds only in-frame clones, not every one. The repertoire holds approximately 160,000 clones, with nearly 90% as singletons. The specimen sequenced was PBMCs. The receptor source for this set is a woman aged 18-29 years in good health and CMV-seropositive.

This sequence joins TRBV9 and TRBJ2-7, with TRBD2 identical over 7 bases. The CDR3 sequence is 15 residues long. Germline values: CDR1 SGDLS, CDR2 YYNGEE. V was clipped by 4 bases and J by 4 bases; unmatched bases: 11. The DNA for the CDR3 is TGTGCCAGCAGCTCGGAGGGCGGGAGTCGGTACGAGCAGTACTTC. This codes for CASSSEGGSRYEQYF.

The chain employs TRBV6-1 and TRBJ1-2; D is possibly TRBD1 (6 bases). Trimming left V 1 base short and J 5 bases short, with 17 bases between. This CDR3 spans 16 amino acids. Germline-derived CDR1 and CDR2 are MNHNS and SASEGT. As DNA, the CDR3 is TGTGCCAGCAGTGAAGATAATAGACAGGCGATATATGGCTACACCTTC. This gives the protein CASSEDNRQAIYGYTF.

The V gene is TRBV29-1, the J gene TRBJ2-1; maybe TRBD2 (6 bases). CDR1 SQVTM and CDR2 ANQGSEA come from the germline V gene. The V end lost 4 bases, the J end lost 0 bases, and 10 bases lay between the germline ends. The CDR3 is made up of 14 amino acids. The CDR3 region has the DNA TGCAGCGTTGGGAGGGGTTACTCCTACAATGAGCAGTTCTTC. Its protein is CSVGRGYSYNEQFF.

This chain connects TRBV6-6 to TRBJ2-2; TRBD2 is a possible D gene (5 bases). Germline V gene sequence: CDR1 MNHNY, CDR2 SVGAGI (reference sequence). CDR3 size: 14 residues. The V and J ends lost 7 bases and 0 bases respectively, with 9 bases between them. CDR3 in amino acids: CASTERPNTGELFF. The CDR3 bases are TGTGCCAGCACGGAGCGGCCGAACACCGGGGAGCTGTTTTTT.

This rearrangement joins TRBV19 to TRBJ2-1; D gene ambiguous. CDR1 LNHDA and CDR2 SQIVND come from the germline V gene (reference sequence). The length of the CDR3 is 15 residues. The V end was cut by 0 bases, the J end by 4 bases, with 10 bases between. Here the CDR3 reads CASSIETTSYNEQFF. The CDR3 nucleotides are TGTGCCAGTAGTATAGAAACTACCTCTTACAATGAGCAGTTCTTC.

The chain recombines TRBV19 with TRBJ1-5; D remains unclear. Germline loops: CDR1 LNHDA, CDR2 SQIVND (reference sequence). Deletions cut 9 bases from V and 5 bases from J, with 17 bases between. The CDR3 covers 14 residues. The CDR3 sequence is CASALGGVHQPQHF. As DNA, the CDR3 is TGTGCCAGCGCCTTGGGCGGGGTACATCAGCCCCAGCATTTT.

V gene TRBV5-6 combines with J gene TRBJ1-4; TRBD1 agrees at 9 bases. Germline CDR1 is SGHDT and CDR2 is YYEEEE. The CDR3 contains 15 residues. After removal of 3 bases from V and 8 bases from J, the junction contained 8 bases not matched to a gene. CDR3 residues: CASSSMTGGGEKLFF. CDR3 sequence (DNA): TGTGCCAGCAGCTCCATGACAGGGGGTGGCGAAAAACTGTTTTTT.

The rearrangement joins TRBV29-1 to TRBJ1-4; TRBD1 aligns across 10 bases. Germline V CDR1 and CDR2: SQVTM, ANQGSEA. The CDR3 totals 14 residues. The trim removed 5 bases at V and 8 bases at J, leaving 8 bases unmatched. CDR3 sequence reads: CSVTPTGGMEKLFF. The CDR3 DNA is TGCAGCGTTACCCCGACAGGGGGCATGGAAAAACTGTTTTTT.

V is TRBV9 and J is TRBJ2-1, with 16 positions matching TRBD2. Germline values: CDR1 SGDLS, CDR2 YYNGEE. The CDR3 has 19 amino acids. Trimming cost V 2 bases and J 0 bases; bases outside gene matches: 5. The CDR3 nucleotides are TGTGCCAGCAGCGTGGGACTAGCGGGAGGGCTGTACTCCTACAATGAGCAGTTCTTC. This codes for CASSVGLAGGLYSYNEQFF.

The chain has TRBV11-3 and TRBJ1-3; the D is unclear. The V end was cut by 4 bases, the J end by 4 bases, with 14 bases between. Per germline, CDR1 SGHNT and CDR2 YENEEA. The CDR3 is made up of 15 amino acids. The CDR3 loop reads CASSSHRPGGNTIYF. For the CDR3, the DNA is TGTGCCAGCAGCTCTCATCGACCCGGGGGAAACACCATATATTTT. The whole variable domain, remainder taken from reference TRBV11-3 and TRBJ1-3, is EAGVVQSPRYKIIEKKQPVAFWCNPISGHNTLYWYLQNLGQGPELLIRYENEEAVDDSQLPKDRFSAERLKGVDSTLKIQPAELGDSAVYLCASSSHRPGGNTIYFGEGSWLTVV.

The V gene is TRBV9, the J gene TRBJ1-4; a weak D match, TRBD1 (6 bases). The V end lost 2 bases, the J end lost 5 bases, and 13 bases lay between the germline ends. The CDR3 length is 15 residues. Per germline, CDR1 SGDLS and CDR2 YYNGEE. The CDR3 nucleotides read TGTGCCAGCAGCGTCACAGGGACGTCAAATGAAAAACTGTTTTTT. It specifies CASSVTGTSNEKLFF. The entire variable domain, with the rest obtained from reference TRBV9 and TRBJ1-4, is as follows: DSGVTQTPKHLITATGQRVTLRCSPRSGDLSVYWYQQSLDQGLQFLIQYYNGEERAKGNILERFSAQQFPDLHSELNLSSLELGDSALYFCASSVTGTSNEKLFFGSGTQLSVL.

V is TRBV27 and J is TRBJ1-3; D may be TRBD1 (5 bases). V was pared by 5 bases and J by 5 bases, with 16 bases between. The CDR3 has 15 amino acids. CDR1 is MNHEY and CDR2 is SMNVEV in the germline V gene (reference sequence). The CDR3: CASSPLGEARNTIYF. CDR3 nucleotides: TGTGCCAGCAGTCCCTTGGGGGAGGCGCGAAACACCATATATTTT.

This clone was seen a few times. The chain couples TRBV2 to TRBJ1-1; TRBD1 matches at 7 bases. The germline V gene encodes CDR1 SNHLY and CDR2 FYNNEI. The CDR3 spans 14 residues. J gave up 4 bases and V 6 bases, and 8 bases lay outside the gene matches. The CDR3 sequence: CASSLTGLGTEAFF. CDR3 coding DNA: TGTGCCAGCAGCTTGACAGGGCTAGGCACTGAAGCTTTCTTT.

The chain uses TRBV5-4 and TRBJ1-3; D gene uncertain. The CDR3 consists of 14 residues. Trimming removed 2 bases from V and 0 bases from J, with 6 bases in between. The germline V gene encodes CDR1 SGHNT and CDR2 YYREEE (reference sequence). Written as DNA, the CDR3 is TGTGCCAGCAGCTTAGCGGACTCTGGAAACACCATATATTTT. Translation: CASSLADSGNTIYF.

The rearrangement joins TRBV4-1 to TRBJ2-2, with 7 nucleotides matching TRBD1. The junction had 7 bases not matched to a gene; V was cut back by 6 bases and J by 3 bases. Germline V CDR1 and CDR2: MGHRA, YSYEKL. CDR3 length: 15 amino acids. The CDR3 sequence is CASSFGQADTGELFF. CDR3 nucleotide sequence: TGCGCCAGCAGTTTCGGACAGGCGGACACCGGGGAGCTGTTTTTT.

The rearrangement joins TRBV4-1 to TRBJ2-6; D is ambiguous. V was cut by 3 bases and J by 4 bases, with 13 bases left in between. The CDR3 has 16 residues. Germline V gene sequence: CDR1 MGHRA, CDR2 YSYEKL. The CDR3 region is CASSHLVFKGANVLTF. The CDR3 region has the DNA TGCGCCAGCAGCCACTTAGTTTTCAAGGGGGCCAACGTCCTGACTTTC.

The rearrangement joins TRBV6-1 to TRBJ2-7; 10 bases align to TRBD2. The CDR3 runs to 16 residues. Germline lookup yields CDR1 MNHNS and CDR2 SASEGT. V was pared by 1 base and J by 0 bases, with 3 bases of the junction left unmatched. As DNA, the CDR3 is TGTGCCAGCAGTGAAGTTGCTAGCGGGAGCTCCTACGAGCAGTACTTC. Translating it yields CASSEVASGSSYEQYF.

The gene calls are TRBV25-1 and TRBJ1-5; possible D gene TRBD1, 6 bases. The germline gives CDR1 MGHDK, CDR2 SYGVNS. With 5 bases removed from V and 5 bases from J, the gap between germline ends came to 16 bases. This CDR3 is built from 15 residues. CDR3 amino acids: CASSPRRKGDQPQHF. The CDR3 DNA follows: TGTGCCAGCAGTCCCAGACGTAAGGGGGATCAGCCCCAGCATTTT.

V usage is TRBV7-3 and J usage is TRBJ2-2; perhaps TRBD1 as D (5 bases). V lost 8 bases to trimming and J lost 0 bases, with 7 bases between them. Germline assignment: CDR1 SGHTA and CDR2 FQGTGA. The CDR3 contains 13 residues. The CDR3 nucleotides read TGTGCCAGCTCAGGGTCGAACACCGGGGAGCTGTTTTTT. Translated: CASSGSNTGELFF.

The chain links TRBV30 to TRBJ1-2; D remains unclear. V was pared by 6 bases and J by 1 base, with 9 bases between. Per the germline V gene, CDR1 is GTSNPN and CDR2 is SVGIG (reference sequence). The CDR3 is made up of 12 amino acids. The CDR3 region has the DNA TGTGCCTGCACGGTTCTTAACTATGGCTACACCTTC. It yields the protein CACTVLNYGYTF.

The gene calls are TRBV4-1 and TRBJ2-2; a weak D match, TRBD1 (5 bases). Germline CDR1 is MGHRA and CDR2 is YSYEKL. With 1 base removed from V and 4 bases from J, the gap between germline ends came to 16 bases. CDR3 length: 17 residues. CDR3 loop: CASSQGTGKWGTGELFF. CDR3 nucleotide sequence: TGCGCCAGCAGCCAAGGAACAGGCAAGTGGGGCACCGGGGAGCTGTTTTTT.

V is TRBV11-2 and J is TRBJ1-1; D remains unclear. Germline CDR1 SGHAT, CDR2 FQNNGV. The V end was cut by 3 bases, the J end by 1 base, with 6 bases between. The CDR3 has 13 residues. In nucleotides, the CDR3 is TGTGCCAGCAGCTTGGGCCCGAACACTGAAGCTTTCTTT. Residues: CASSLGPNTEAFF.

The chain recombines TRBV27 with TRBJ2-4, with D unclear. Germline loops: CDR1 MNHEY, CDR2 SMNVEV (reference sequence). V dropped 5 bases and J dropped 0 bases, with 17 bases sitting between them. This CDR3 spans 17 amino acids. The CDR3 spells CASSPYPPKLAKNIQYF. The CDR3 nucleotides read TGTGCCAGCAGTCCTTACCCTCCTAAACTAGCCAAAAACATTCAGTACTTC.

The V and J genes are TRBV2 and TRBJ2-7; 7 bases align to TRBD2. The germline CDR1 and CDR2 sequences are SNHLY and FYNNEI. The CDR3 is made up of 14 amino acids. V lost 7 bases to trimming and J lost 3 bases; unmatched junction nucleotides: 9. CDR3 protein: CASTRDGGNYEQYF. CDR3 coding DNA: TGTGCCAGCACCCGGGACGGGGGGAACTACGAGCAGTACTTC.

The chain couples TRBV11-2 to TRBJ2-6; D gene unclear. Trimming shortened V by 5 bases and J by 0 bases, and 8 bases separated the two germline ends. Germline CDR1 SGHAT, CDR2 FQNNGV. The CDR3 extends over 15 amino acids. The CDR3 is CASSQILSGANVLTF. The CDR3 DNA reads TGTGCCAGCAGCCAGATCCTCTCTGGGGCCAACGTCCTGACTTTC.

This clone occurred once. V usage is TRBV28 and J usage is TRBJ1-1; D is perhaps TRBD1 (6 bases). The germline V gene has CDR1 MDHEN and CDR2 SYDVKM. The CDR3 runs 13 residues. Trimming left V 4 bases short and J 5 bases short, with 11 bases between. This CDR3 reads CASSSSGVTEAFF. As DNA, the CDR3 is TGTGCCAGCAGTTCCTCAGGGGTGACTGAAGCTTTCTTT.

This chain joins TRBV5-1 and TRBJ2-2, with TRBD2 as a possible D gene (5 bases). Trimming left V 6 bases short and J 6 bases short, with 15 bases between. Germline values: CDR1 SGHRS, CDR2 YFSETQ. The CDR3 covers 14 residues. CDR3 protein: CASIPGSGAGELFF. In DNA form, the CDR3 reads TGCGCCAGCATTCCGGGGAGTGGCGCCGGGGAGCTGTTTTTT.

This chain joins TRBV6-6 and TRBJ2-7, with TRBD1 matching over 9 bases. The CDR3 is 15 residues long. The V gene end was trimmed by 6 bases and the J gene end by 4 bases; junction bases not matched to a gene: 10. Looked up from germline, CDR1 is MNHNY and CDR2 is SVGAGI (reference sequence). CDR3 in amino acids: CASSRSGTGIYEQYF. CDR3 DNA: TGTGCCAGCAGCCGGTCCGGGACAGGGATTTACGAGCAGTACTTC.